This entry is about one T cell receptor (beta chain). These data originate in a study of blood T cell repertoires in COVID-19. There are 16 residues in the CDR3. With V trimmed by 6 bases and J by 8 bases, 17 bases remained unmatched. CDR1 LNHDA and CDR2 SQIVND come from the germline V gene (reference sequence). Libraries were prepared by immunoSEQ multiplex PCR; TCRdb keeps only in-frame clonotypes and omits some of them. The sample consists of some 250,000 clones, roughly 80% of them appearing once. The TCR comes from a woman older than 75 with acute or convalescent COVID-19. V usage is TRBV19 and J usage is TRBJ1-2, with 8 bases lining up with TRBD1. Sequencing input: peripheral blood. The CDR3 sequence: CASSLNLLRTGLGYTF. CDR3 in DNA: TGTGCCAGTAGCCTGAACCTCTTAAGGACAGGGCTGGGCTACACCTTC.